The sequence of this TCR beta chain was determined in a study of CD8 T cells in ankylosing spondylitis. General observations from the study: Reportedly, significant enrichment of disease-linked clones occurred in matched ankylosing spondylitis synovial fluid.

Germline lookup yields CDR1 MGHRA and CDR2 YSYEKL. CDR3 length: 14 amino acids. Trimming took 1 base from V and 0 from J, leaving 6 bases between them. Quantitative 5'-RACE with molecular barcodes produced the TCR beta libraries. TCRdb redid the calling of the 5' RACE reads with MiXCR, one entry per CDR3 protein. This sample has about 360,000 distinct CDR3 sequences, with about 20% found just once. In the case of this clonotype: Its antigen is unknown.

The TCR sequence derives from a male donor with ankylosing spondylitis or in good health (not recorded which). V is TRBV4-1 and J is TRBJ1-2, with D unresolved. What was sequenced was blood, either unsorted or a sorted T cell fraction (not recorded which). CDR3 sequence reads: CASSQVLANYGYTF. CDR3 DNA: TGCGCCAGCAGCCAAGTCTTAGCTAACTATGGCTACACCTTC.